The rows below give T cell receptor beta chains drawn from one sample of a study of Ad26.COV2.S vaccination and SARS-CoV-2 variants. Repertoires were generated with immunoSEQ multiplex PCR, while TCRdb's copy carries only in-frame clones and drops some. The sample holds roughly 330,000 clones, about nine tenths seen once. Sequencing used peripheral blood, obtained in a trial of Ad26.COV2.S vaccine versus placebo. Every receptor here comes from a person between 18 and 60 years old who received the Ad26.COV2.S COVID-19 vaccine or a placebo. CDR3s include the opening cysteine and the closing phenylalanine or tryptophan. The order of the fields is V gene, CDR3 protein.

TRBV5-6,CASRGQGRGSSGYTF
TRBV6-6,CASSRPRGGRESGYTF
TRBV12-3/TRBV12-4,CASTLEGFEAFF
TRBV3-1/TRBV3-2,CASSTRDRVLNTEAFF
TRBV9,CASSVGWGETEAFF
TRBV5-1,CASSLGGFSYEQYF
TRBV28,CASRSGSNRETQYF
TRBV11-2,CASSLKRGWETQYF
TRBV6-5,CASSPSGGDWDTQYF
TRBV6-5,CASSTRTDEQFF
TRBV9,CASSARSQGYRGYTF
TRBV27,CASSLSSYNEQFF
TRBV7-2,CASSLSGGYTEAFF
TRBV4-3,CASSQDRTTEAFF
TRBV29-1,CSVVEGRGKGSEQFF
TRBV7-2,CASSSQQGLWVF
TRBV6-5,CASPDRLAKNIQYF
TRBV7-2,CASSSRDLGWDTIYF
TRBV6-6,CASSYSRGGQGPQHF
TRBV27,CASRHRSGEGHNEQFF
TRBV24-1,CATSDLSGFRCMNTEAFF
TRBV6-5,CASSPLADLYNEQFF
TRBV6-5,CASSYGRRSGNTIYF
TRBV14,CASSLKPGSSYEQYF
TRBV7-9,CASSFPEGGYNEQFF
TRBV6-2/TRBV6-3,CASSYVPEPLNYGYTF
TRBV27,CASSPRRSLGYEKLFF
TRBV3-1/TRBV3-2,CASSQEGGATEAFF
TRBV5-1,CASSPPGELFF
TRBV15,CATSPSRGEADTQYF
TRBV9,CASSVAQGHRTDTQYF
TRBV5-1,CASSLYEVSVYGYTF
TRBV4-3,CASSQELSSGNTIYF
TRBV4-3,CASSQDFDRYGRGDTDTQYF
TRBV20-1,CSASGDTEAFF
TRBV5-4,CASSLGQGFTGEQFF
TRBV12-3/TRBV12-4,CASNRGGTEAFF
TRBV29-1,CSVDSYLDTEAFF
TRBV5-1,CASSAELAGTYNEQFF
TRBV7-9,CASSLELGQKETQYF
TRBV7-9,CASSALAGANTEAFF